This is a list of T cell receptor beta chains from one sample in a study of cytomegalovirus exposure and HLA in healthy donors. Measured with immunoSEQ multiplex PCR; TCRdb has only the in-frame clones, and not every one. This sample has roughly 200,000 clones, with less than 85% found just once. The sample comprised PBMCs. These receptors all stem from a man aged 40-49 years in good health and CMV-seronegative. Both conserved end residues are part of each CDR3.

V,CDR3
TRBV13,CASSLGRVGNQPQHF
TRBV5-5,CASSLRDRGNQPQHF
TRBV5-4,CASSLAALGAVSPLHF
TRBV30,CAWSYRTDTEAFF
TRBV20-1,CSAGDYNEQFF
TRBV11-2,CASSLGAGEVSDTQYF
TRBV27,CASSSSGRALTGELFF
TRBV9,CASSVGLGGDTQYF
TRBV19,CASSASGSETQYF
TRBV5-4,CASSPTPGVNTEAFF
TRBV23-1,CASSQSGGQINYGYTF
TRBV4-1,CASSHPGTSGSWEQFF
TRBV4-1,CASSQDSRETQYF
TRBV27,CASSSGQGSYNEQFF
TRBV27,CASSRTGGRGDTQYF
TRBV2,CASSEDRGIHEQYF
TRBV9,CASSEGGRGRAFF
TRBV7-3,CASSLGTGGNYGYTF
TRBV5-6,CASSLGAGGITGNTIYF
TRBV29-1,CSAGDSGRALSEQFF
TRBV27,CASSYGQGYRAFF
TRBV12-2,CASRLVRGQTNTDTQYF
TRBV30,CAWEGGKQYF
TRBV6-4,CASSDRRAGGEQFF
TRBV11-2,CASSLVTYEQYF
TRBV4-3,CASSQDLGLVIGEQYF
TRBV19,CASSIVGSSYEQYF
TRBV18,CASSSGQYEQYF
TRBV6-5,CASSPGGGQQYF
TRBV11-1,CASSRGQALQETQYF
TRBV18,CASSLAEVGGELFF
TRBV30,CAWSPTRLVSNEQLF
TRBV2,CASSETQGLGKLFF
TRBV19,CASSLSGRARYEQYF
TRBV4-1,CASSSGGRSSYNEQFF
TRBV5-1,CASSLGEKTGELFF
TRBV19,CASAGQTLGGYTF
TRBV7-2,CASSYRLNQPQHF
TRBV2,CASGGQEKNTEAFF
TRBV11-2,CASRGGGTGELFF
TRBV27,CASSLSRGDRGRFGYGYTF
TRBV13,CASSQDSLEAFF
TRBV18,CASSPPSGGRSYEQYF
TRBV6-1,CASSSPLGSGGEQYF
TRBV18,CASSPGLAGLSSYEQYF
TRBV9,CASSVGTSYETQYF
TRBV29-1,CSVTTSGTYEQYF
TRBV7-6,CASSLGGRAGANVLTF
TRBV5-5,CASSFSGYQETQYF
TRBV7-2,CASSLWQQETQYF
TRBV27,CASNFKGQGPLSDSPLHF
TRBV29-1,CSVDEGAQGYGYTF
TRBV4-1,CASSQDGFGSQETQYF
TRBV18,CASSPPSVSYEQYF
TRBV6-1,CASEGGNTDTQYF
TRBV9,CASSVVLGTGELFF
TRBV30,CAWDGQGGTEAFF
TRBV7-8,CASSLRDYSNQPQHF